The rows below give T cell receptor beta chains drawn from one sample of a study of blood T cell repertoires in COVID-19. The assay was immunoSEQ multiplex PCR, and TCRdb's table has in-frame clones only and misses some. Of some 180,000 clones in the sample, about 90% were seen once. Specimen: peripheral blood. These TCRs come from a man aged 45 to 65 with acute or convalescent COVID-19. The CDR3 runs from the conserved cysteine through the conserved F or W. The D gene is left open where the match is weak. Size is omitted from some rows. Given values are once, few, many or a class for expanded clones.

TRBJ1-5 14 TRBV19 - - TGTGCCAGTACTCTAGACGGGGGACCCCTCGGGCGGCATTTT CASTLDGGPLGRHF
TRBJ2-7 15 TRBV27 - TRBD2 TGTGCCAGCAGTGCCCGCGGGAGCCGAAACTACGAGCAGTACTTC CASSARGSRNYEQYF
TRBJ2-5 15 TRBV12-5 - TRBD1 TGTGCTAGTGCCGCACAGGGGGCCCGCGGAGAGACCCAGTACTTC CASAAQGARGETQYF
TRBJ2-3 16 TRBV27 - - TGTGCCAGCAGTCCATATACCGCAGGGGACACAGATACGCAGTATTTT CASSPYTAGDTDTQYF
TRBJ2-6 12 TRBV5-6 once - TGTGCCAGCGGCAGTGGGGCCAACGTCCTGACTTTC CASGSGANVLTF
TRBJ1-6 15 TRBV19 - - TGTGCCAGTAAAGTGGAGGTCGGGTATAATTCACCCCTCCACTTT CASKVEVGYNSPLHF
TRBJ2-7 15 TRBV2 - - TGTGCCAGCAGTGCCCCTTACGGGACAACTTACGAGCAGTACTTC CASSAPYGTTYEQYF
TRBJ2-2 17 TRBV7-3 once TRBD2 TGTGCCAGCAGCCCCAGGGTAGCGGGAGGGCAGACCGGGGAGCTGTTTTTT CASSPRVAGGQTGELFF
TRBJ1-2 14 TRBV24-1 - - TGTGCCACCAGTGACCCTGACATTAACTATGGCTACACCTTC CATSDPDINYGYTF
TRBJ2-3 13 TRBV28 - - TGTGCCAGCAGTCCACCGACGGGAGATACGCAGTATTTT CASSPPTGDTQYF
TRBJ2-2 16 TRBV9 - - TGTGCCAGCAGCGTAGCCGGGACACGGACGACCGGGGAGCTGTTTTTT CASSVAGTRTTGELFF
TRBJ2-7 14 TRBV28 - - TGTGCCAGCAGTTTAAATGGCAGAACCTACGAGCAGTACTTC CASSLNGRTYEQYF
TRBJ2-7 11 TRBV20-1 - - TGCAGTGCTAGCGGACCCGAGGGGCAGTACTTC CSASGPEGQYF
TRBJ1-3 15 TRBV7-8 few TRBD1 TGTGCCAGCAGCTTAGCGGGACAGTCTGGAAACACCATATATTTT CASSLAGQSGNTIYF